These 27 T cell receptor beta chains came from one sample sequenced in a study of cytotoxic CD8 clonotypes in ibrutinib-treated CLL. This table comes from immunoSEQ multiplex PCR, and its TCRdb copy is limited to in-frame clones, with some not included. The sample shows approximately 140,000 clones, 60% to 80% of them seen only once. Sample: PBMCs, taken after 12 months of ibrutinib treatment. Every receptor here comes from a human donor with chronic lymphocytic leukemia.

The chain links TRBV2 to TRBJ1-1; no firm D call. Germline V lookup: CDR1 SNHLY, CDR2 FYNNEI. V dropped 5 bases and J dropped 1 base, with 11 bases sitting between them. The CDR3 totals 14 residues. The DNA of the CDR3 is TGTGCCAGCAGTCCCAGGTCGGCGAACACTGAAGCTTTCTTT. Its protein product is CASSPRSANTEAFF.

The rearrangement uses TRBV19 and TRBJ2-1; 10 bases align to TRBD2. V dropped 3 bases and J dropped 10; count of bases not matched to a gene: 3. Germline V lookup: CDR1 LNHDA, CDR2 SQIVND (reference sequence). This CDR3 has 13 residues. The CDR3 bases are TGTGCCAGTAGTATTGGGACTAGCGCCGAGCAGTTCTTC. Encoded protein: CASSIGTSAEQFF. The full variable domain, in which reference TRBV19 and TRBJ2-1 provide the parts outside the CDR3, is DGGITQSPKYLFRKEGQNVTLSCEQNLNHDAMYWYRQDPGQGLRLIYYSQIVNDFQKGDIAEGYSVSREKKESFPLTVTSAQKNPTAFYLCASSIGTSAEQFFGPGTRLTVL.

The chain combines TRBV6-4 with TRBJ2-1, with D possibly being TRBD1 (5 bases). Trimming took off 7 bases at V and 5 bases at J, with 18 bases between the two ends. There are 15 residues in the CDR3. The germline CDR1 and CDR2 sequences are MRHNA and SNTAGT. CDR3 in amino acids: CASTKVTTRDNEQFF. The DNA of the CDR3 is TGTGCCAGCACCAAAGTGACAACCAGGGACAATGAGCAGTTCTTC.

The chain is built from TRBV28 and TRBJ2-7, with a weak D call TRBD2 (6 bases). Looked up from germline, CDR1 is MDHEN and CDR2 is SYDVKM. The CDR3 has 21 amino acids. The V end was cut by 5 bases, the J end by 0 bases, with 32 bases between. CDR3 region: CASSPSTGTASAFRRSYEQYF. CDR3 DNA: TGTGCCAGCAGTCCTTCGACCGGTACGGCTAGCGCCTTCCGACGCTCCTACGAGCAGTACTTC.

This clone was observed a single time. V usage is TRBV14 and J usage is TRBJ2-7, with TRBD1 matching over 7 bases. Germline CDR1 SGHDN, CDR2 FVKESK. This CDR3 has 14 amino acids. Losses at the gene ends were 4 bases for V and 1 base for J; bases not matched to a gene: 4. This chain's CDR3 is CASSRQGNSYEQYF. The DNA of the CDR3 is TGTGCCAGCAGCCGACAGGGAAATTCCTACGAGCAGTACTTC.

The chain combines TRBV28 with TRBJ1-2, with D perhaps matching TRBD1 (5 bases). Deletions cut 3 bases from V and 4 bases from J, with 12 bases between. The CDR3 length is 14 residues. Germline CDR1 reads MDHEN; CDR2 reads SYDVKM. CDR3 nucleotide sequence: TGTGCCAGCAGTTTGGCAGGGAGTGGCTATGGCTACACCTTC. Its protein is CASSLAGSGYGYTF.

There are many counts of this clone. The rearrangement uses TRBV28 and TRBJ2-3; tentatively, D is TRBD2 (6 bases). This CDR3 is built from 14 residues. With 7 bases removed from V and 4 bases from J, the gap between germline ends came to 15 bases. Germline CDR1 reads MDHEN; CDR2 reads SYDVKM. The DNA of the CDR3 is TGTGCCAGCAACCTCCAGGAGGGCGCAGATACGCAGTATTTT. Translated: CASNLQEGADTQYF.

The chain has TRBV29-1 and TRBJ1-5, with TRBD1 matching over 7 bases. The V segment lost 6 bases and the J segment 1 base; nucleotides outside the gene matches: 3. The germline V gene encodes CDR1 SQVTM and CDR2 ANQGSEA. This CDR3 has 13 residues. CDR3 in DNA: TGCAGCGTCGGGACAGTCAGCAATCAGCCCCAGCATTTT. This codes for CSVGTVSNQPQHF. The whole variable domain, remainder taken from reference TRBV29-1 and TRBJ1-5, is SAVISQKPSRDICQRGTSLTIQCQVDSQVTMMFWYRQQPGQSLTLIATANQGSEATYESGFVIDKFPISRPNLTFSTLTVSNMSPEDSSIYLCSVGTVSNQPQHFGDGTRLSIL.

CDR3 sequence reads: CASCAGISNSPLHF. The DNA of the CDR3 is TGCGCCAGCTGTGCGGGGATCTCTAATTCACCCCTCCACTTT. This rearrangement joins TRBV5-1 to TRBJ1-6; no definite D call. The germline V gene encodes CDR1 SGHRS and CDR2 YFSETQ. The V end lost 7 bases, the J end lost 6 bases, and 14 bases lay between the germline ends. The CDR3 consists of 14 residues. Drawing the rest from reference TRBV5-1 and TRBJ1-6, the complete variable domain is KAGVTQTPRYLIKTRGQQVTLSCSPISGHRSVSWYQQTPGQGLQFLFEYFSETQRNKGNFPGRFSGRQFSNSRSEMNVSTLELGDSALYLCASCAGISNSPLHFGNGTRLTVT.

CDR3 sequence: CASSNRGGSGTDTQYF. The CDR3, as DNA: TGTGCCAGCAGCAATCGAGGTGGCTCCGGCACAGATACGCAGTATTTT. V and J are TRBV7-9 and TRBJ2-3; D not resolved. Trimming pared 5 bases from V and 1 base from J, leaving 16 bases between. Looked up from germline, CDR1 is SEHNR and CDR2 is FQNEAQ (reference sequence). CDR3 length equals 16 residues.

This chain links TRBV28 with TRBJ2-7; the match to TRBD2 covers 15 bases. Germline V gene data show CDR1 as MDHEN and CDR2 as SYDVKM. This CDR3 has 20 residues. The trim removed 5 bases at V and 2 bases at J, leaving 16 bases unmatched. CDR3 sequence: CASSLTSGGGLAGGPYEQYF. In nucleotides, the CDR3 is TGTGCCAGCAGTCTAACCTCTGGGGGGGGACTAGCGGGAGGTCCCTACGAGCAGTACTTC. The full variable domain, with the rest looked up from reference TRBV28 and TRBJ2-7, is DVKVTQSSRYLVKRTGEKVFLECVQDMDHENMFWYRQDPGLGLRLIYFSYDVKMKEKGDIPEGYSVSREKKERFSLILESASTNQTSMYLCASSLTSGGGLAGGPYEQYFGPGTRLTVT.

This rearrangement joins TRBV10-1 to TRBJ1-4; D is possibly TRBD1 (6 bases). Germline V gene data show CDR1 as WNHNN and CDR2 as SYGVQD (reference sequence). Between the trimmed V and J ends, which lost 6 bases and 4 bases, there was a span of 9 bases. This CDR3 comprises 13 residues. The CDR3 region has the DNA TGCGCCAGCAGGGGGGGCTGTAATGAAAAACTGTTTTTT. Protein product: CASRGGCNEKLFF.

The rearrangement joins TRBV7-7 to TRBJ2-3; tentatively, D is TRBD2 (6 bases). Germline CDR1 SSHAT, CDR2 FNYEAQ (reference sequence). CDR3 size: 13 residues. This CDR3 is CAISGSLTDTQYF. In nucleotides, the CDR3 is TGTGCTATAAGCGGGTCCCTCACAGATACGCAGTATTTT. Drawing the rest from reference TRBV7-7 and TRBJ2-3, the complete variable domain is GAGVSQSPRYKVTKRGQDVTLRCDPISSHATLYWYQQALGQGPEFLTYFNYEAQPDKSGLPSDRFSAERPEGSISTLTIQRTEQRDSAMYRCAISGSLTDTQYFGPGTRLTVL.

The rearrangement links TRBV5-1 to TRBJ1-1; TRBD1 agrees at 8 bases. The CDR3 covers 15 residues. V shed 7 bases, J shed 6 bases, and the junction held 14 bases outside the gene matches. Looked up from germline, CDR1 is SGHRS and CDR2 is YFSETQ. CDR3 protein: CASVRPQGATAEAFF. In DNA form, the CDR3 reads TGCGCCAGCGTTCGTCCTCAGGGGGCTACCGCTGAAGCTTTCTTT.

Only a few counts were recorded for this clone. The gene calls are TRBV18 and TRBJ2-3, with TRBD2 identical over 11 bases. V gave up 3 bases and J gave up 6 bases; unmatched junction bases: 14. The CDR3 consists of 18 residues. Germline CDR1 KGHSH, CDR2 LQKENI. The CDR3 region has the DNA TGTGCCAGCTCACCCAACGCGCTACTAGCGGGAGTGGTCGATACGCAGTATTTT. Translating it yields CASSPNALLAGVVDTQYF.

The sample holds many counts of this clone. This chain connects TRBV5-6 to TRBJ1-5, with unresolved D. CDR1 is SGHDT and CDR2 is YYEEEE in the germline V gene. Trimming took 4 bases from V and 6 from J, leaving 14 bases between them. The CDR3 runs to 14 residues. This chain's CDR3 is CASSQLGSGQPQHF. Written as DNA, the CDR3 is TGTGCCAGCAGCCAATTAGGTTCCGGTCAGCCCCAGCATTTT.

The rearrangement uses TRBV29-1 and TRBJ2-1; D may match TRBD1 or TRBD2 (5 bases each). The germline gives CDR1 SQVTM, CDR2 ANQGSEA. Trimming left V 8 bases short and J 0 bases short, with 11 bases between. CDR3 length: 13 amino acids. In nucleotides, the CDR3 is TGCAGCACCCGTGGGGGCTCCTACAATGAGCAGTTCTTC. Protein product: CSTRGGSYNEQFF.

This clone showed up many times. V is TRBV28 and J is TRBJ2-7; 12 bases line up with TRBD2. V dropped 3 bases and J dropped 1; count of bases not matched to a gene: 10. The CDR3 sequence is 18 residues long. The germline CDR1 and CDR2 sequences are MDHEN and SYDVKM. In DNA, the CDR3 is TGTGCCAGCAGTTTTCGTTCTAGCGGGAGGGTTTGGTCCTACGAGCAGTACTTC. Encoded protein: CASSFRSSGRVWSYEQYF. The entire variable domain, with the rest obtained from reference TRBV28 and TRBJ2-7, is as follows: DVKVTQSSRYLVKRTGEKVFLECVQDMDHENMFWYRQDPGLGLRLIYFSYDVKMKEKGDIPEGYSVSREKKERFSLILESASTNQTSMYLCASSFRSSGRVWSYEQYFGPGTRLTVT.

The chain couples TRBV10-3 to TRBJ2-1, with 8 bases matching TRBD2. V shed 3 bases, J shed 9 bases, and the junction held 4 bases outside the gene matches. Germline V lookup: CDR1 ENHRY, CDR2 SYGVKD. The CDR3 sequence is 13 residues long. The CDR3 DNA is TGTGCCATCAGTGATCGCACTAGCGGTGAGCAGTTCTTC. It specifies CAISDRTSGEQFF.

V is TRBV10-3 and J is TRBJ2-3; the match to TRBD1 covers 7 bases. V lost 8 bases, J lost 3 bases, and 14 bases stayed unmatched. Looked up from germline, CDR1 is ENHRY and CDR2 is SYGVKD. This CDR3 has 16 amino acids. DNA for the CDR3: TGTGCCATCGCAACCCTCGGACAGGTCCAGACAGATACGCAGTATTTT. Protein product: CAIATLGQVQTDTQYF.

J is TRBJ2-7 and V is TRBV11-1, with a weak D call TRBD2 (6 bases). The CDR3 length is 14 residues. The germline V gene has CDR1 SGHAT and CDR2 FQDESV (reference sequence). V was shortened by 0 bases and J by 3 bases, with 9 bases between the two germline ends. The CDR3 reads CASSLARGLYEQYF. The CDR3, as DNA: TGTGCCAGCAGCTTAGCGCGGGGTCTCTACGAGCAGTACTTC.

CDR3 loop: CASSPWTGSYEQYF. In nucleotides, the CDR3 is TGTGCCAGCAGTCCGTGGACAGGGTCCTACGAGCAGTACTTC. The chain uses TRBV28 and TRBJ2-7, with 8 bases that match TRBD1. The CDR3 extends over 14 amino acids. Germline V lookup: CDR1 MDHEN, CDR2 SYDVKM. V was pared by 5 bases and J by 1 base, with 4 bases of the junction left unmatched.

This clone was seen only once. The DNA of the CDR3 is TGCGCCAGCAGTGTCCAGACAGATACGCAGTATTTT. Protein product: CASSVQTDTQYF. The V and J genes are TRBV5-1 and TRBJ2-3; D unresolved. Trimming took 5 bases from V and 3 from J, leaving 7 bases between them. The CDR3 is made up of 12 amino acids. Per the germline V gene, CDR1 is SGHRS and CDR2 is YFSETQ.

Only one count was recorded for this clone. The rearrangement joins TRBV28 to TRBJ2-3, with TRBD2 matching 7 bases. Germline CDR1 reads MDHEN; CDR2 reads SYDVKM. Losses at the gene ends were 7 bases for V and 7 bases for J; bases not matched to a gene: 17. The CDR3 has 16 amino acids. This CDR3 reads CASTVYGAGEGNTQYF. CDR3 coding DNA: TGTGCCAGCACCGTTTACGGGGCTGGGGAGGGGAATACGCAGTATTTT. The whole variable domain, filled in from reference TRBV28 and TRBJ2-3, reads DVKVTQSSRYLVKRTGEKVFLECVQDMDHENMFWYRQDPGLGLRLIYFSYDVKMKEKGDIPEGYSVSREKKERFSLILESASTNQTSMYLCASTVYGAGEGNTQYFGPGTRLTVL.

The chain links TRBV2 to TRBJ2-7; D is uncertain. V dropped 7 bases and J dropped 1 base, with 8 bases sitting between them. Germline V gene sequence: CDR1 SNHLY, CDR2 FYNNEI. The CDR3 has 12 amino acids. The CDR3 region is CASTALSYEQYF. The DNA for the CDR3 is TGTGCCAGCACGGCTCTTTCCTACGAGCAGTACTTC.

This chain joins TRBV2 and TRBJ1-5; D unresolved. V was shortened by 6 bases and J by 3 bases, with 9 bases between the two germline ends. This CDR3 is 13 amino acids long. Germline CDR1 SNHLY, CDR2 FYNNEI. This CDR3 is CASRGDYNQPQHF. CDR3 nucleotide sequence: TGTGCCAGCAGGGGAGATTACAATCAGCCCCAGCATTTT. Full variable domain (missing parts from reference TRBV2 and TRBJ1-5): EPEVTQTPSHQVTQMGQEVILRCVPISNHLYFYWYRQILGQKVEFLVSFYNNEISEKSEIFDDQFSVERPDGSNFTLKIRSTKLEDSAMYFCASRGDYNQPQHFGDGTRLSIL.

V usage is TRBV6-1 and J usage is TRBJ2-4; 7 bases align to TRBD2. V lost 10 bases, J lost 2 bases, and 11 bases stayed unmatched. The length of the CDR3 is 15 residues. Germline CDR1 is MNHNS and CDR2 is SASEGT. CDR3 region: CATLGGFGTKNIQYF. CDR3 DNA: TGTGCCACCCTGGGAGGGTTTGGGACCAAAAACATTCAGTACTTC.